Below, 17 T cell receptor beta chains from the same sample are listed, as sequenced in a study of T-cell reconstitution after alpha-beta-depleted transplantation in children. Unique molecular identifiers featured in how the TCRbeta library was prepared. TCRdb reprocessed the PCR reads with MiXCR, giving one entry per CDR3 protein. The table lists roughly 670,000 distinct CDR3 sequences, roughly 14% of them singletons. This material consisted of PBMCs, taken before TCRalphabeta/CD19-depleted stem cell transplant. The source of these receptors is a girl between 2 and 10 years old with congenital amegakaryocytic thrombocytopenia, due to receive a stem cell transplant.

This chain uses TRBV15 with TRBJ1-1; 7 bases align to TRBD1. Germline lookup yields CDR1 LNHNV and CDR2 YYDKDF (reference sequence). The CDR3 extends over 15 amino acids. The junction had 8 bases not matched to a gene; V was cut back by 0 bases and J by 7 bases. This CDR3 is CATSREAGGGNEAFF. In DNA form, the CDR3 reads TGTGCCACCAGCAGAGAGGCAGGGGGTGGAAATGAAGCTTTCTTT.

About this clonotype: This sequence may be a read error, since a much larger clone differs from it by one base. The chain employs TRBV20-1 and TRBJ2-2; 7 bases map to TRBD2. The CDR3 runs 17 residues. Germline CDR1 is DFQATT and CDR2 is SNEGSKA (reference sequence). The CDR3 here is CCARPPSSSGNTGELFF. The CDR3 DNA follows: TGCTGTGCTAGGCCCCCGTCTTCTAGCGGAAACACCGGGGAGCTGTTTTTT.

V usage is TRBV4-1 and J usage is TRBJ1-2; weak D call: TRBD1 (6 bases). V lost 2 bases to trimming and J lost 4 bases, with 14 bases between them. The CDR3 consists of 15 residues. Germline values: CDR1 MGHRA, CDR2 YSYEKL. The CDR3 protein is CASSQTGYASYGYTF. CDR3 in DNA: TGCGCCAGCAGCCAAACAGGGTACGCGAGCTATGGCTACACCTTC.

The chain links TRBV27 to TRBJ2-3; TRBD1 matches at 8 bases. This CDR3 has 14 residues. Germline loops: CDR1 MNHEY, CDR2 SMNVEV (reference sequence). V was pared by 0 bases and J by 14 bases, with 10 bases of the junction left unmatched. The CDR3 protein is CASSLSLSGQALYF. The CDR3 DNA sequence: TGTGCCAGCAGTTTATCCCTCTCGGGACAGGCGCTGTATTTT.

This clonotype showed up many times. The gene calls are TRBV20-1 and TRBJ2-7, with D hard to call. The ends were cut back, 0 bases at V and 6 bases at J, with 15 bases in the middle. This CDR3 has 14 amino acids. The germline gives CDR1 DFQATT, CDR2 SNEGSKA (reference sequence). CDR3 loop: CSARDRPGATEQYF. DNA of the CDR3: TGCAGTGCTAGAGATCGGCCAGGAGCTACCGAGCAGTACTTC.

The chain combines TRBV5-1 with TRBJ2-7, with D tentatively TRBD1 (5 bases). The CDR3 runs 13 residues. V was cut by 3 bases and J by 4 bases, with 11 bases left in between. The germline V gene encodes CDR1 SGHRS and CDR2 YFSETQ. CDR3 residues: CASSYDSRYEQYF. CDR3 DNA: TGCGCCAGCAGCTATGACAGCAGATACGAGCAGTACTTC.

This clonotype was detected many times. The V and J genes are TRBV5-1 and TRBJ2-2; D may be TRBD1 (6 bases). V lost 0 bases and J 5 bases, leaving 8 bases between the germline ends. This CDR3 has 14 residues. Germline V gene sequence: CDR1 SGHRS, CDR2 YFSETQ. CDR3 protein: CASSLGDRTGELFF. The CDR3 bases are TGCGCCAGCAGCTTGGGAGACAGGACCGGGGAGCTGTTTTTT.

The CDR3 loop reads CSAGTSGEETQYF. The CDR3 region has the DNA TGCAGTGCTGGTACTAGCGGAGAAGAGACCCAGTACTTC. The chain joins TRBV20-1 to TRBJ2-5; 8 nucleotides match TRBD2. CDR1 and CDR2 from the germline V gene are DFQATT and SNEGSKA (reference sequence). J was trimmed by 3 bases and V by 5 bases; bases with no gene match: 5. The CDR3 consists of 13 residues.

This clonotype has ten or more counts. The CDR3 nucleotides read TGTGCCAGCAGTGGGCTAGCGGGAGATAACGAGCAGTACTTC. This encodes CASSGLAGDNEQYF. The chain uses TRBV27 and TRBJ2-7; 10 bases agree with TRBD2. The V gene end was trimmed by 5 bases and the J gene end by 5 bases; junction bases not matched to a gene: 6. The germline V gene has CDR1 MNHEY and CDR2 SMNVEV (reference sequence). The CDR3 has 14 residues.

This clonotype was counted at least ten times. The CDR3 DNA follows: TGCAGCGTTGAGGGGACTAGCGGGAAAGATGAGCAGTTCTTC. Protein sequence: CSVEGTSGKDEQFF. V gene TRBV29-1 combines with J gene TRBJ2-1; 13 bases map to TRBD2. Germline V lookup: CDR1 SQVTM, CDR2 ANQGSEA. The CDR3 has 14 amino acids. V dropped 3 bases and J dropped 8; count of bases not matched to a gene: 4.

The rearrangement uses TRBV20-1 and TRBJ2-1, with 9 bases aligning to TRBD2. V gave up 3 bases and J gave up 6 bases; unmatched junction bases: 9. In germline, CDR1 is DFQATT, CDR2 SNEGSKA (reference sequence). The CDR3 covers 15 residues. In nucleotides, the CDR3 is TGCAGTGCTAGCAGAACCGGGACTAGCCCCAATGAGCAGTTCTTC. Translated: CSASRTGTSPNEQFF.

In its sample, this clonotype was seen many times. The chain has TRBV10-3 and TRBJ2-5, with D unclear. The V end lost 2 bases, the J end lost 0 bases, and 1 base lay between the germline ends. CDR3 length: 12 residues. From germline, CDR1 is ENHRY and CDR2 SYGVKD. The CDR3 coding sequence is TGTGCCATCAGTGAGAACCAAGAGACCCAGTACTTC. It specifies CAISENQETQYF.

The sample holds many counts of this clonotype. V gene TRBV9 combines with J gene TRBJ2-1; 7 bases agree with TRBD2. Looked up from germline, CDR1 is SGDLS and CDR2 is YYNGEE. This CDR3 contains 14 residues. V trimming: 4 bases; J trimming: 10 bases; junction bases outside the gene matches: 11. The CDR3: CASSSLAGWGEQFF. CDR3 DNA sequence: TGTGCCAGCAGCTCCTTAGCGGGCTGGGGGGAGCAGTTCTTC. Full variable domain (remainder filled in from reference TRBV9 and TRBJ2-1): DSGVTQTPKHLITATGQRVTLRCSPRSGDLSVYWYQQSLDQGLQFLIQYYNGEERAKGNILERFSAQQFPDLHSELNLSSLELGDSALYFCASSSLAGWGEQFFGPGTRLTVL.

This clonotype was found many times. The chain couples TRBV7-8 to TRBJ2-1; no clear D. V was shortened by 3 bases and J by 8 bases, with 8 bases between the two germline ends. The CDR3 spans 12 residues. Per the germline V gene, CDR1 is SGHVS and CDR2 is FQNEAQ. CDR3 coding DNA: TGTGCCAGCAGCTTCCCTCTCTATGAGCAGTTCTTC. It is translated as CASSFPLYEQFF.

The gene calls are TRBV12-3 or TRBV12-4 and TRBJ2-7, with D uncertain. V lost 8 bases, J lost 2 bases, and 10 bases lay in between. This CDR3 region has 12 residues. This CDR3 reads CASLGRTYEQYF. CDR3 nucleotides: TGTGCCAGCCTTGGTCGGACCTACGAGCAGTACTTC.

The rearrangement uses TRBV20-1 and TRBJ2-5, with D maybe TRBD2 (5 bases). The CDR3 extends over 13 amino acids. V lost 4 bases and J lost 3, with 12 bases in between. Germline assignment: CDR1 DFQATT and CDR2 SNEGSKA (reference sequence). CDR3 sequence: CSAITGMEETQYF. As DNA, the CDR3 is TGCAGTGCTATAACGGGGATGGAAGAGACCCAGTACTTC.

The chain uses TRBV29-1 and TRBJ2-2, with 7 bases identical to TRBD1. The CDR3 length is 13 residues. Per germline, CDR1 SQVTM and CDR2 ANQGSEA. J gave up 9 bases and V 6 bases, and 10 bases lay outside the gene matches. The CDR3, as DNA: TGCAGCGTCCGCGTACAGGGGACACGGGAGCTGTTTTTT. Protein product: CSVRVQGTRELFF.